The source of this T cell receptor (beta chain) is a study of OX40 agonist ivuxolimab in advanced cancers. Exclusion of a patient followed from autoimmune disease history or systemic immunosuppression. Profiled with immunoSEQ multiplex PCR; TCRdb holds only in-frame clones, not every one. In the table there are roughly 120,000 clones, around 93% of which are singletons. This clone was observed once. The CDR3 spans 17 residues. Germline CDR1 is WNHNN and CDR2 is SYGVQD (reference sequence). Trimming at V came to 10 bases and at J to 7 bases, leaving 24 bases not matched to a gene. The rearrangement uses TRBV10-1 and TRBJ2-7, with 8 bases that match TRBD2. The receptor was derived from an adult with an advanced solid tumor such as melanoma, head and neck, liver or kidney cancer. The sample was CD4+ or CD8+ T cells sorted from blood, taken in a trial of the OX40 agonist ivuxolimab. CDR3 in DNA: TGCGCCATCTTAAAAAGCACCGGGAGGGCCGGGGAAAAAGAGCAGTACTTC. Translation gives CAILKSTGRAGEKEQYF.